The 8 T cell receptor beta chains listed next were all sequenced from one sample in a study of response to subunit inactivated influenza vaccine. In TCRdb, the RT-PCR reads were re-called with MiXCR into one record per CDR3 protein. Of about 180,000 distinct CDR3 sequences detected, roughly 8.7% appear once; the ten largest clones hold about a tenth. The sequencing here drew on non-naive T cells sorted from PBMCs, taken on the day of vaccination. These TCRs come from a man aged 45-60 years who received an inactivated influenza vaccine.

This clonotype has more than one count but fewer than ten. The V call is TRBV7-9, the J call TRBJ2-3; D is unclear. CDR1 is SEHNR, CDR2 FQNEAQ, per germline (reference sequence). The CDR3 loop spans 15 amino acids. The ends were cut back, 0 bases at V and 0 bases at J, with 7 bases in the middle. CDR3 coding DNA: TGTGCCAGCAGCTTAGCGCTGGGGAGCACAGATACGCAGTATTTT. Protein product: CASSLALGSTDTQYF.

This clonotype showed up just a few times. This chain links TRBV12-3 or TRBV12-4 with TRBJ2-3; 8 bases map to TRBD2. CDR3 length: 15 residues. Trimming took 3 bases from V and 6 from J; bases not matched to a gene: 8. The CDR3 here is CASSLSAGVSDTQYF. CDR3 DNA sequence: TGTGCCAGCAGTTTGTCAGCGGGAGTTTCGGATACGCAGTATTTT.

This clonotype was seen repeatedly, ten times or more. The chain links TRBV2 to TRBJ2-1; D is undetermined. With 2 bases removed from V and 15 bases from J, the gap between germline ends came to 11 bases. Germline-derived CDR1 and CDR2 are SNHLY and FYNNEI. This CDR3 has 11 residues. CDR3 sequence: CASSENVLRFF. In DNA, the CDR3 is TGTGCCAGCAGTGAAAATGTCCTGCGGTTCTTC. Variable domain in full (rest from reference TRBV2 and TRBJ2-1): EPEVTQTPSHQVTQMGQEVILRCVPISNHLYFYWYRQILGQKVEFLVSFYNNEISEKSEIFDDQFSVERPDGSNFTLKIRSTKLEDSAMYFCASSENVLRFFGPGTRLTVL.

This clonotype was detected many times. The rearrangement uses TRBV20-1 and TRBJ1-6; the D gene is possibly TRBD1 (6 bases). In germline, CDR1 is DFQATT, CDR2 SNEGSKA (reference sequence). This CDR3 contains 14 residues. V lost 1 base and J lost 8, with 12 bases in between. DNA for the CDR3: TGCAGTGCTAGAGGTGCAGGGGCTGATTCACCCCTCCACTTT. As protein: CSARGAGADSPLHF.

The sample holds a few counts of this clonotype. The CDR3 loop reads CASSLQGGTDTQYF. The CDR3 DNA follows: TGTGCCAGCAGTTTACAGGGCGGCACAGATACGCAGTATTTT. This sequence joins TRBV12-3 or TRBV12-4 and TRBJ2-3; possible D gene TRBD1, 5 bases. V lost 2 bases and J lost 1, with 7 bases in between. The CDR3 length is 14 residues.

This clonotype was detected many times. V is TRBV12-3 or TRBV12-4 and J is TRBJ2-7, with D possibly TRBD1 on 6 matching bases. The CDR3 runs to 14 residues. The V and J ends lost 1 base and 5 bases respectively, with 12 bases between them. CDR3 DNA: TGTGCCAGCAGTTTAGAAGGGGGTGGTCACGAGCAGTACTTC. This gives the protein CASSLEGGGHEQYF.

This chain connects TRBV5-1 to TRBJ2-7, with TRBD1 identical over 9 bases. Unmatched junction bases numbered 16, after V lost 0 bases and J lost 9 bases. The CDR3 contains 17 residues. Per the germline V gene, CDR1 is SGHRS and CDR2 is YFSETQ. DNA of the CDR3: TGCGCCAGCAGCTTGGGTGGAGTCCTGACTGGGACAGGGCGGCAGTACTTC. Its translation: CASSLGGVLTGTGRQYF.

V and J are TRBV18 and TRBJ1-1; perhaps TRBD1 as D (5 bases). The CDR3 covers 12 residues. V lost 2 bases and J 14 bases, leaving 15 bases between the germline ends. In germline, CDR1 is KGHSH, CDR2 LQKENI. The chain's CDR3 is CASSPEGRLAFF. The CDR3, as DNA: TGTGCCAGCTCACCAGAGGGACGTCTCGCCTTCTTT.